The clone carrying this T cell receptor beta chain has just a few counts. These data originate in a study of shared T cell receptors in the human thymus. This table comes from immunoSEQ multiplex PCR, and its TCRdb copy is limited to in-frame clones, with some not included. Of hundreds of thousands of clones listed, 85% to 90% are singletons. The CDR3 consists of 13 residues. The V end lost 2 bases, the J end lost 8 bases, and 12 bases lay between the germline ends. Germline CDR1 reads MRHNA; CDR2 reads SNTAGT. These same records also appear under a second study, on human thymus T cells. This second report adds: The study used thymus tissue resected during corrective heart surgery. Gene usage for V and J segments appeared biased in thymic and blood repertoires.

The J gene is TRBJ1-2, the V gene TRBV6-4; maybe TRBD1 (5 bases). Input material: thymocytes. This TCR was recovered from a boy in the first two years of life with a congenital heart defect. For the CDR3, the DNA is TGTGCCAGCAGTGACACCCAGGGTAGCGGCTACACCTTC. It specifies CASSDTQGSGYTF.